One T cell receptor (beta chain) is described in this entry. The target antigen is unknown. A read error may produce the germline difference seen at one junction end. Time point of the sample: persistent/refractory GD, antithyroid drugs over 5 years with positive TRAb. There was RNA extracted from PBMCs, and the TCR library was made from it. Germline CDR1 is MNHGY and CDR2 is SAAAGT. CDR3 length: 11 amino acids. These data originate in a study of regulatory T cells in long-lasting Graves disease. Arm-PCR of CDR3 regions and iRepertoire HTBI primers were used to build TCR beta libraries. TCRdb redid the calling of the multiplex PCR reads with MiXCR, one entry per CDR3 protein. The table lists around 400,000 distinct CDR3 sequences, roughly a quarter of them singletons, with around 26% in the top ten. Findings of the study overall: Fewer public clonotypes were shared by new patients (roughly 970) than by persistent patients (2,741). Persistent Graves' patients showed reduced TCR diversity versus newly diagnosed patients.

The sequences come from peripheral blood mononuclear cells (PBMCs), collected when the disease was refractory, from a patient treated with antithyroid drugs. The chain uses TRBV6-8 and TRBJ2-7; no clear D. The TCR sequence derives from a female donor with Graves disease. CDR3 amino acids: CAGSQSYEQYF. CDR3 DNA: TGTGCCGGCAGTCAGTCCTACGAGCAGTACTTC.